Below are 20 T cell receptor beta chains sequenced from a single sample in a study of CD8+ T cells in alopecia areata (dated by TCRdb to the late 2010s). Taken with the paper, the label for time point translates to: baseline before oral tofacitinib. Library preparation was by the immunoSEQ multiplex PCR assay. RNA was extracted from all samples and reverse transcribed into cDNA, which served as template for TCR sequencing. TCRdb mirrors the immuneACCESS table, restricted to in-frame sequences. Some clones are absent from its copies; in checked studies, under half trace to an unresolved V gene, and the reason for the others is unknown. Here the sample has roughly 200,000 clones; approximately 62% occur a single time. The ten largest clones capture about 1.5% of the sample. The specimen was CD4+ T cells sorted from blood, collected at week 0. The receptors derive from a human donor with alopecia areata.

This clone was picked up one time. The chain employs TRBV7-9 and TRBJ1-1; D unclear. This CDR3 region has 15 residues. CDR1 SEHNR and CDR2 FQNEAQ come from the germline V gene (reference sequence). V shed 5 bases and J shed 5 bases, with 18 bases lying between them. In DNA, the CDR3 is TGTGCCAGCAGCCCGATCCGGGCCCAGAGGACTGAAGCTTTCTTT. Its translation is CASSPIRAQRTEAFF.

The CDR3 bases are TGTGCCCGCGCCCGGGACAGGGGTGAAAAACTGTTTTTT. It is translated as CARARDRGEKLFF. The chain recombines TRBV30 with TRBJ1-4; the match to TRBD1 covers 10 bases. After removal of 8 bases from V and 7 bases from J, the junction contained 7 bases not matched to a gene. The germline V gene encodes CDR1 GTSNPN and CDR2 SVGIG (reference sequence). This CDR3 has 13 residues.

The rearrangement joins TRBV30 to TRBJ1-1, with TRBD1 identical over 9 bases. CDR1 is GTSNPN, CDR2 SVGIG, per germline (reference sequence). V dropped 3 bases and J dropped 1; count of bases not matched to a gene: 0. The CDR3 contains 13 residues. The CDR3 DNA is TGTGCCTGGAGGGGACAGGGGAACACTGAAGCTTTCTTT. Encoded protein: CAWRGQGNTEAFF.

This clone was picked up one time. The chain carries TRBV30 and TRBJ1-1; D remains ambiguous. Germline V lookup: CDR1 GTSNPN, CDR2 SVGIG (reference sequence). CDR3 length equals 15 residues. Trimming left V 1 base short and J 1 base short, with 13 bases between. The CDR3 DNA reads as TGTGCCTGGAGTGGTGCAAGTGGACGGAACACTGAAGCTTTCTTT. Its protein is CAWSGASGRNTEAFF.

The genes are TRBV30 and TRBJ1-2; 7 bases map to TRBD1. V trimming: 0 bases; J trimming: 6 bases; junction bases outside the gene matches: 7. Germline V gene lookup returns CDR1 GTSNPN and CDR2 SVGIG (reference sequence). The CDR3 loop spans 14 amino acids. DNA of the CDR3: TGTGCCTGGAGTGTACCCGGCAGGGGGAATGGCTACACCTTC. Its translation: CAWSVPGRGNGYTF.

The rearrangement joins TRBV15 to TRBJ2-5; D call uncertain. Trimming took 5 bases from V and 5 from J, leaving 6 bases between them. Germline V CDR1 and CDR2: LNHNV, YYDKDF (reference sequence). The CDR3 loop spans 11 amino acids. The CDR3 DNA is TGTGCCACCAGCCGAACGGAGACCCAGTACTTC. It encodes CATSRTETQYF.

The V and J genes are TRBV5-6 and TRBJ2-2; a possible D gene is TRBD2 (5 bases). V gave up 2 bases and J gave up 3 bases, with 17 bases separating them. Per the germline V gene, CDR1 is SGHDT and CDR2 is YYEEEE. This CDR3 comprises 17 residues. The CDR3 DNA is TGTGCCAGCAGCTTCAGAGCGACGGGGATGGACACCGGGGAGCTGTTTTTT. It yields the protein CASSFRATGMDTGELFF.

The genes are TRBV23-1 and TRBJ2-7; 10 nucleotides match TRBD1. TRBV23-1 is known as an ORF, though its function is uncertain. The V segment lost 7 bases and the J segment 5 bases; nucleotides outside the gene matches: 11. The CDR3 contains 15 residues. The CDR3 protein is CASNSLTGGYDEQYF. The DNA of the CDR3 is TGCGCCAGCAACTCCCTGACAGGGGGCTACGACGAGCAGTACTTC.

This clone has just a few counts. V and J are TRBV7-8 and TRBJ2-1; tentative D call: TRBD2 (5 bases). Germline-derived CDR1 and CDR2 are SGHVS and FQNEAQ. This CDR3 has 13 residues. V dropped 1 base and J dropped 6 bases, with 7 bases sitting between them. DNA of the CDR3: TGTGCCAGCAGCTTAGTCGCGGGCAATGAGCAGTTCTTC. Translated: CASSLVAGNEQFF.

The chain employs TRBV2 and TRBJ2-7, with D unclear. Looked up from germline, CDR1 is SNHLY and CDR2 is FYNNEI. This CDR3 region has 15 residues. Trimming cost V 2 bases and J 0 bases, with 11 bases left between them. CDR3 coding DNA: TGTGCCAGCAGTGAACTGTCCCGACACTCCTACGAGCAGTACTTC. Residues: CASSELSRHSYEQYF.

CDR3 amino acids: CASSPPGTRTDTQYF. The CDR3 coding sequence is TGCGCCAGCAGCCCGCCAGGGACCCGGACAGATACGCAGTATTTT. The chain has TRBV5-1 and TRBJ2-3, with D possibly being TRBD1 or TRBD2 (5 bases each). The CDR3 loop spans 15 amino acids. Trimming removed 4 bases at V and 3 bases at J, with 15 bases between. Germline assignment: CDR1 SGHRS and CDR2 YFSETQ.

This clone was observed a handful of times. This chain joins TRBV25-1 and TRBJ2-4, with D tentatively TRBD1 (6 bases). Trimming shortened V by 2 bases and J by 7 bases, and 15 bases separated the two germline ends. CDR1 MGHDK and CDR2 SYGVNS come from the germline V gene. CDR3 length: 15 amino acids. The CDR3 DNA is TGTGCCAGCAGTGAACCCGAGACAGGACCTAACATTCAGTACTTC. Translated: CASSEPETGPNIQYF.

The chain has TRBV7-3 and TRBJ2-3; TRBD2 aligns across 10 bases. The CDR3 has 14 residues. Trimming at V came to 3 bases and at J to 4 bases, leaving 1 base not matched to a gene. Germline-derived CDR1 and CDR2 are SGHTA and FQGTGA. CDR3: CASSLSGGADTQYF. The CDR3 nucleotides are TGTGCCAGCAGCTTGAGCGGGGGGGCAGATACGCAGTATTTT.

The rearrangement joins TRBV30 to TRBJ2-1, with 10 bases lining up with TRBD2. The V gene end was trimmed by 7 bases and the J gene end by 4 bases; junction bases not matched to a gene: 4. Germline CDR1 and CDR2: GTSNPN and SVGIG (reference sequence). The CDR3 is 13 residues long. CDR3 loop: CAFKRGGYNEQFF. For the CDR3, the DNA is TGTGCCTTCAAGCGGGGGGGTTACAATGAGCAGTTCTTC.

The CDR3 reads CASRQDTGELFF. As DNA, the CDR3 is TGTGCCAGCAGACAGGACACCGGGGAGCTGTTTTTT. V is TRBV6-5 and J is TRBJ2-2; the D gene is possibly TRBD1 (5 bases). Trimming removed 6 bases at V and 3 bases at J, with 5 bases between. The CDR3 is 12 residues long. The V gene's germline CDR1 is MNHEY and CDR2 SVGAGI.

The chain links TRBV15 to TRBJ1-2, with D perhaps matching TRBD1 (5 bases). The CDR3 contains 16 residues. The V and J ends lost 3 bases and 4 bases respectively, with 18 bases between them. From germline, CDR1 is LNHNV and CDR2 YYDKDF (reference sequence). DNA for the CDR3: TGTGCCACCAGCAGTGGTCGACCGTTTAGGGGCTATGGCTACACCTTC. The encoded protein is CATSSGRPFRGYGYTF. The variable domain in full, completed from reference TRBV15 and TRBJ1-2, reads DAMVIQNPRYQVTQFGKPVTLSCSQTLNHNVMYWYQQKSSQAPKLLFHYYDKDFNNEADTPDNFQSRRPNTSFCFLDIRSPGLGDTAMYLCATSSGRPFRGYGYTFGSGTRLTVV.

This clone appeared a few times. The V call is TRBV13, the J call TRBJ1-6, with 7 bases aligning to TRBD1. V gave up 5 bases and J gave up 5 bases; unmatched junction bases: 6. The CDR3 is made up of 15 amino acids. Germline CDR1 is PRHDT and CDR2 is FYEKMQ (reference sequence). Written as DNA, the CDR3 is TGTGCCAGCAGCACACGGGACAGCAATAATTCACCCCTCCACTTT. As protein: CASSTRDSNNSPLHF.

The J gene is TRBJ2-3, the V gene TRBV15; 8 nucleotides align to TRBD1. This CDR3 contains 15 residues. The J segment lost 3 bases and the V segment lost 1 base, leaving 3 bases of the junction unmatched. Germline CDR1 reads LNHNV; CDR2 reads YYDKDF (reference sequence). CDR3 DNA sequence: TGTGCCACCAGCAGAGGTCAGGGGGCGACAGATACGCAGTATTTT. It translates to CATSRGQGATDTQYF.

The CDR3 is CASSPEGDGTSGYTF. The CDR3, as DNA: TGCGCCAGCAGCCCGGAAGGGGACGGGACATCTGGCTACACCTTC. The gene calls are TRBV5-1 and TRBJ1-2, with D possibly matching TRBD1 (6 bases). The V and J ends lost 4 bases and 7 bases respectively, with 20 bases between them. The CDR3 runs 15 residues. Germline CDR1 is SGHRS and CDR2 is YFSETQ.

The rearrangement joins TRBV9 to TRBJ1-6; D ambiguous. CDR1 and CDR2 from the germline V gene are SGDLS and YYNGEE. V lost 4 bases, J lost 10 bases, and 15 bases lay in between. The CDR3 spans 14 residues. CDR3 sequence reads: CASSLREIGSPLHF. In DNA, the CDR3 is TGTGCCAGCAGCCTCCGGGAGATAGGGTCACCCCTCCACTTT.